This T cell receptor beta chain originates from a study of vaccination effects on CD4 cells after COVID-19. General study results and limits: Healthy vaccinees had only 1 of 255 vaccine-induced clones cross-react with common cold coronaviruses. Marked clonal contraction was seen late after vaccination (in both infection- and vaccine-induced clones). Convalescent patients were scarce in the study, and it lacked early post-infection timepoints.

On this clone: Its antigen is undetermined.

The CDR3 has 12 amino acids. Germline CDR1 SEHNR, CDR2 FQNEAQ (reference sequence). V lost 3 bases and J lost 4, with 6 bases in between. In the ViraFEST assay, antigen-specific CD4+ clonotypes were identified by expansion after peptide-pool stimulation. CD4+ T cells were isolated after 10 days of culture. Each vaccine recipient was nucleocapsid antibody negative and had no prior SARS-CoV-2 infection. The repertoire was sequenced with immunoSEQ multiplex PCR; TCRdb's copy has only in-frame clones and lacks some. The sample consists of just over 20,000 clones, roughly two thirds of them appearing once.

The chain has TRBV7-9 and TRBJ2-5; D unresolved. This sample comprised CD4+ T cells from PBMCs cultured with HCoV-NL63 spike peptides, obtained before COVID-19 vaccination. This clonotype originated in a human donor who received a COVID-19 vaccine. The CDR3 is CASSLVAETQYF. CDR3 in DNA: TGTGCCAGCAGCTTGGTCGCAGAGACCCAGTACTTC.